Each of the 22 T cell receptor beta chains below was sequenced from the same sample in a study of OX40 agonist ivuxolimab in advanced cancers. Using immunoSEQ multiplex PCR, the repertoire was profiled, and TCRdb retains in-frame clones only, with some absent. The repertoire consists of approximately 30,000 clones, with 82% occurring once and the leading ten covering roughly 22%. The sample in question was CD4+ or CD8+ T cells sorted from blood, obtained in a trial of the OX40 agonist ivuxolimab. These receptors all stem from an adult with an advanced solid tumor such as melanoma, head and neck, liver or kidney cancer.

This rearrangement joins TRBV25-1 to TRBJ1-4, with a weak D call TRBD1 (5 bases). Trimming pared 1 base from V and 3 bases from J, leaving 12 bases between. Germline V gives CDR1 MGHDK, CDR2 SYGVNS. The CDR3 length is 16 residues. CDR3 DNA sequence: TGTGCCAGCAGTGAATTTCAGGGCCCAGCTAATGAAAAACTGTTTTTT. Translating gives CASSEFQGPANEKLFF.

The rearrangement uses TRBV5-1 and TRBJ2-7, with D possibly being TRBD1 (7 bases). The V gene's germline CDR1 is SGHRS and CDR2 YFSETQ. The CDR3 loop spans 15 amino acids. V lost 0 bases to trimming and J lost 2 bases, with 12 bases between them. CDR3 sequence: CASSLGGTATYEQYF. The CDR3 DNA reads TGCGCCAGCAGCTTGGGCGGGACAGCTACCTACGAGCAGTACTTC.

V is TRBV7-9 and J is TRBJ2-7, with D perhaps TRBD1 (6 bases). CDR1 SEHNR and CDR2 FQNEAQ come from the germline V gene (reference sequence). V was shortened by 5 bases and J by 6 bases, with 11 bases between the two germline ends. The CDR3 contains 12 residues. Written as DNA, the CDR3 is TGTGCCAGCAGCCACGACAGGCGCGAGCAGTACTTC. Encoded protein: CASSHDRREQYF.

V and J are TRBV10-3 and TRBJ2-1; D possibly corresponds to TRBD2 (6 bases). Deletions cut 7 bases from V and 8 bases from J, with 18 bases between. This CDR3 has 14 amino acids. In germline, CDR1 is ENHRY, CDR2 SYGVKD. The CDR3 coding sequence is TGTGCCATCAAAGGGAGGAACGATCGGGATGAGCAGTTCTTC. It yields the protein CAIKGRNDRDEQFF.

The chain has TRBV7-2 and TRBJ2-7; D is unclear. V dropped 5 bases and J dropped 3 bases, with 17 bases sitting between them. The CDR3 has 15 residues. CDR1 is SGHTA and CDR2 is FQGNSA in the germline V gene. CDR3 DNA sequence: TGTGCCAGCAGCGACCCAACCCAGACCAACTACGAGCAGTACTTC. Protein product: CASSDPTQTNYEQYF.

The chain combines TRBV11-1 with TRBJ1-1; the D gene is possibly TRBD1 (5 bases). CDR3 length: 13 residues. Trimming removed 0 bases from V and 11 bases from J, with 13 bases in between. Germline V CDR1 and CDR2: SGHAT, FQDESV (reference sequence). The CDR3: CASSLARGKDAFF. As DNA, the CDR3 is TGTGCCAGCAGCTTAGCGCGGGGGAAGGACGCTTTCTTT.

This clone was picked up one time. The chain uses TRBV19 and TRBJ1-2, with 7 nucleotides matching TRBD1. In germline, CDR1 is LNHDA, CDR2 SQIVND (reference sequence). The CDR3 is made up of 14 amino acids. The V and J ends lost 6 bases and 8 bases, in that order; junction bases with no gene match: 12. DNA of the CDR3: TGTGCCAGTAGCGAAAGGGACAGCTCCGGAGGCTACACCTTC. It encodes CASSERDSSGGYTF.

The V call is TRBV18, the J call TRBJ2-1, with 10 bases aligning to TRBD2. Germline CDR1 reads KGHSH; CDR2 reads LQKENI. V gave up 5 bases and J gave up 10 bases; unmatched junction bases: 14. CDR3 size: 16 residues. This chain's CDR3 is CASSAKAGGTPYEQFF. CDR3 nucleotides: TGTGCCAGCTCAGCCAAAGCGGGGGGGACCCCGTACGAGCAGTTCTTC. The full variable domain, with the rest looked up from reference TRBV18 and TRBJ2-1, is NAGVMQNPRHLVRRRGQEARLRCSPMKGHSHVYWYRQLPEEGLKFMVYLQKENIIDESGMPKERFSAEFPKEGPSILRIQQVVRGDSAAYFCASSAKAGGTPYEQFFGPGTRLTVL.

This clone is judged medium-sized. This rearrangement joins TRBV7-9 to TRBJ1-3; D call uncertain. The V gene's germline CDR1 is SEHNR and CDR2 FQNEAQ (reference sequence). Trimming left V 1 base short and J 3 bases short, with 4 bases between. This CDR3 has 13 amino acids. CDR3 bases: TGTGCCAGCAGCTTAGGGTTTGGAAACACCATATATTTT. It specifies CASSLGFGNTIYF.

The J gene is TRBJ1-1, the V gene TRBV23-1; D possibly corresponds to TRBD1 (5 bases). TRBV23-1 is labeled an ORF, and its function is uncertain. The CDR3 spans 18 residues. The V gene lost 0 bases and the J gene lost 0 bases, with 17 bases spanning the gap. The CDR3 nucleotides are TGCGCCAGCAGTCAATCATCGGGGCAGCCAATCTTGAACACTGAAGCTTTCTTT. Residues: CASSQSSGQPILNTEAFF.

The chain joins TRBV5-1 to TRBJ2-4, with a weak D call TRBD1 (5 bases). The CDR3 covers 13 residues. V dropped 0 bases and J dropped 10 bases, with 11 bases sitting between them. The germline CDR1 and CDR2 sequences are SGHRS and YFSETQ. CDR3 residues: CASSLGGSLIQYF. CDR3 coding DNA: TGCGCCAGCAGCTTGGGGGGCAGTTTGATTCAGTACTTC. The full variable domain, its missing parts supplied by reference TRBV5-1 and TRBJ2-4, is KAGVTQTPRYLIKTRGQQVTLSCSPISGHRSVSWYQQTPGQGLQFLFEYFSETQRNKGNFPGRFSGRQFSNSRSEMNVSTLELGDSALYLCASSLGGSLIQYFGAGTRLSVL.

V usage is TRBV2 and J usage is TRBJ2-5; D may correspond to TRBD1 or TRBD2 (6 bases each). The CDR3 spans 14 residues. V gave up 2 bases and J gave up 5 bases, with 12 bases separating them. CDR1 SNHLY and CDR2 FYNNEI come from the germline V gene. Written as DNA, the CDR3 is TGTGCCAGCAGTGAACATACAGGGAGGGAGACCCAGTACTTC. It specifies CASSEHTGRETQYF.

The V gene is TRBV7-9, the J gene TRBJ2-3; maybe TRBD1 (5 bases). This CDR3 spans 14 amino acids. Germline CDR1 and CDR2: SEHNR and FQNEAQ (reference sequence). Deletions cut 3 bases from V and 5 bases from J, with 12 bases between. This CDR3 is CASSLEQVVDTQYF. In DNA form, the CDR3 reads TGTGCCAGCAGCTTGGAACAGGTAGTAGATACGCAGTATTTT.

This clone was recorded a few times. The J gene is TRBJ1-6, the V gene TRBV5-1; D is ambiguous. V was cut by 4 bases and J by 7 bases, with 15 bases left in between. This CDR3 is 15 amino acids long. Per the germline V gene, CDR1 is SGHRS and CDR2 is YFSETQ. Here the CDR3 reads CASSPAGNRNSPLHF. CDR3 DNA sequence: TGCGCCAGCAGCCCGGCCGGGAACCGCAATTCACCCCTCCACTTT.

The genes are TRBV6-6 and TRBJ2-6; D is uncertain. Germline V gene data show CDR1 as MNHNY and CDR2 as SVGAGI (reference sequence). Trimming left V 5 bases short and J 2 bases short, with 10 bases between. The CDR3 has 15 amino acids. The CDR3 region has the DNA TGTGCCAGCAGTCCCCGGACGGCTGGGGCCAACGTCCTGACTTTC. It specifies CASSPRTAGANVLTF.

The V gene is TRBV7-9, the J gene TRBJ2-7, with D unresolved. V was clipped by 0 bases and J by 6 bases, with 3 bases between them. In germline, CDR1 is SEHNR, CDR2 FQNEAQ (reference sequence). The CDR3 covers 11 residues. In DNA, the CDR3 is TGTGCCAGCAGCTTAGCGGGCGAGCAGTACTTC. Translating gives CASSLAGEQYF.

The J gene is TRBJ1-5, the V gene TRBV4-3; TRBD1 matches at 8 bases. The germline CDR1 and CDR2 sequences are LGHNA and YSLEER. V shed 1 base and J 4 bases; nucleotides not matched to a gene: 3. CDR3 length equals 15 residues. In DNA, the CDR3 is TGCGCCAGCAGCCAAGTCGGGACAGGAAATCAGCCCCAGCATTTT. It codes for CASSQVGTGNQPQHF.

The rearrangement uses TRBV5-1 and TRBJ2-3, with 7 nucleotides matching TRBD1. The trim removed 4 bases at V and 2 bases at J, leaving 7 bases unmatched. CDR1 is SGHRS and CDR2 is YFSETQ in the germline V gene. The CDR3 length is 15 residues. The CDR3 DNA follows: TGCGCCAGCAGCCCCGGGGACAGAATCACAGATACGCAGTATTTT. Translation: CASSPGDRITDTQYF.

This rearrangement joins TRBV2 to TRBJ1-4; no firm D call. V dropped 2 bases and J dropped 6 bases, with 10 bases sitting between them. CDR1 is SNHLY and CDR2 is FYNNEI in the germline V gene. The CDR3 runs to 14 residues. CDR3 DNA sequence: TGTGCCAGCAGTGAATTGTTCCTCTATGAAAAACTGTTTTTT. Translation: CASSELFLYEKLFF.

The rearrangement joins TRBV28 to TRBJ1-2, with 7 bases aligning to TRBD1. V lost 5 bases to trimming and J lost 2 bases; unmatched junction nucleotides: 14. Per the germline V gene, CDR1 is MDHEN and CDR2 is SYDVKM. This CDR3 is 17 amino acids long. As DNA, the CDR3 is TGTGCCAGCAGTCCTCATGCACAGGGGAAAGGGAACTATGGCTACACCTTC. Protein: CASSPHAQGKGNYGYTF.

The rearrangement joins TRBV29-1 to TRBJ2-7; D not resolved. Germline V gives CDR1 SQVTM, CDR2 ANQGSEA. V lost 5 bases and J 3 bases, leaving 11 bases between the germline ends. This CDR3 contains 12 residues. The CDR3 here is CSVRTAGYEQYF. The CDR3 nucleotides read TGCAGCGTTCGGACGGCCGGCTACGAGCAGTACTTC.

The genes are TRBV7-3 and TRBJ2-3; the D is unclear. Germline V gene lookup returns CDR1 SGHTA and CDR2 FQGTGA. CDR3 size: 13 residues. Deletions cut 0 bases from V and 6 bases from J, with 7 bases between. The CDR3 here is CASSLTFRDTQYF. The DNA for the CDR3 is TGTGCCAGCAGCTTAACGTTCCGGGATACGCAGTATTTT.